This T cell receptor beta chain was obtained from a study of PD-L1 blockade in urothelial cancer. Study summary: Blood was subjected to analysis at 3 weeks (second dose) and 6 weeks following treatment start.

Time point of the sample: pretreatment peripheral blood. Between 1 and 8 samples, pretreatment and on-treatment, were given by each patient. The repertoire was sequenced with immunoSEQ multiplex PCR; TCRdb's copy has only in-frame clones and lacks some. Among 50,000 to 55,000 clones listed, around 72% were seen once. The clonotype comes from a man between 65 and 85 years old with urothelial cancer. Sequenced material: PBMCs, taken around atezolizumab (anti-PD-L1) treatment.

Here the CDR3 reads CASSRGGGTNSYNEQFF. In DNA form, the CDR3 reads TGTGCCAGCTCACGGGGAGGGGGAACCAACTCCTACAATGAGCAGTTCTTC. The chain links TRBV18 to TRBJ2-1, with D possibly TRBD2 on 7 matching bases. With 4 bases removed from V and 0 bases from J, the gap between germline ends came to 16 bases. The CDR3 contains 17 residues. In germline, CDR1 is KGHSH, CDR2 LQKENI.